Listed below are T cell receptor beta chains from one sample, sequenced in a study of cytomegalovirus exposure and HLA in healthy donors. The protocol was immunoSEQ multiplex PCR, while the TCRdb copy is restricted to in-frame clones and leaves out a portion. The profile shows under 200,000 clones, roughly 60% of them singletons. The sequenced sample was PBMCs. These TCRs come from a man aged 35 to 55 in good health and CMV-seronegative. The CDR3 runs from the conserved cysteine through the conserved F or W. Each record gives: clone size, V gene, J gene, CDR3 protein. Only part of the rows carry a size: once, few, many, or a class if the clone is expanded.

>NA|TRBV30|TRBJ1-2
CALEQGIHTF
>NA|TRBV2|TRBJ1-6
CASPSSYNSPLHF
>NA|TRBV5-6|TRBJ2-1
CASSLGQQAEQFF
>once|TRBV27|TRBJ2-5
CASKSQGAHRETQYF
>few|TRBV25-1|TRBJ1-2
CASSEGKRYGYTF
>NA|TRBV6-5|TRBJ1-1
CASSYSRRLTEAFF
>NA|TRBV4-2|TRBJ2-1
CASGGIDQLGNEQFF
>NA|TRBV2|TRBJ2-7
CASSLNRFGQYEQYF
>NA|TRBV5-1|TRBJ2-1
CASSLGASEGEQFF
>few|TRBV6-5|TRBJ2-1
CASSSPGQHSYNEQFF
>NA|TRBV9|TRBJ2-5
CASSSRTGGLMETQYF
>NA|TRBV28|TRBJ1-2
CASSFRDRAYGYTF
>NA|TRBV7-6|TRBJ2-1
CASSLEGGSSYNEQFF
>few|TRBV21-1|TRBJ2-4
CASSRPTLDRGDSIQYF
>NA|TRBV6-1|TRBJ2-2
CASSAGITTAGELFF
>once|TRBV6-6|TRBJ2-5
CASSRDTQETQYF
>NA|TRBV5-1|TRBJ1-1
CASSLEGGPGTEAFF
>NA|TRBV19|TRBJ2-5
CASGAQGMRTQYF
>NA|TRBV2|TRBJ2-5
CASSGFDREETQYF
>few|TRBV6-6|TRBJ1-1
CASSYDRQGITEAFF
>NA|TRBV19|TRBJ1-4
CASSSNPSSRGLEKLFF
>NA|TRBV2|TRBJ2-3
CASSGQGGTDTQYF
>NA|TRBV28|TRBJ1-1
CASSPGQPFYEAFF
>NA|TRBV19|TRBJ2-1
CASSIGGYSYNEQFF
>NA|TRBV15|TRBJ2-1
CATSRGFPAGGFGEQFF
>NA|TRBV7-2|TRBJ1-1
CASSLTGGVTEAFF
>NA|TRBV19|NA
CASSIDYTAGFYEQYF
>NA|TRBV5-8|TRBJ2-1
CASSLLLAGINEQFF
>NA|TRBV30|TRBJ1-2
CAWRARGSTNF